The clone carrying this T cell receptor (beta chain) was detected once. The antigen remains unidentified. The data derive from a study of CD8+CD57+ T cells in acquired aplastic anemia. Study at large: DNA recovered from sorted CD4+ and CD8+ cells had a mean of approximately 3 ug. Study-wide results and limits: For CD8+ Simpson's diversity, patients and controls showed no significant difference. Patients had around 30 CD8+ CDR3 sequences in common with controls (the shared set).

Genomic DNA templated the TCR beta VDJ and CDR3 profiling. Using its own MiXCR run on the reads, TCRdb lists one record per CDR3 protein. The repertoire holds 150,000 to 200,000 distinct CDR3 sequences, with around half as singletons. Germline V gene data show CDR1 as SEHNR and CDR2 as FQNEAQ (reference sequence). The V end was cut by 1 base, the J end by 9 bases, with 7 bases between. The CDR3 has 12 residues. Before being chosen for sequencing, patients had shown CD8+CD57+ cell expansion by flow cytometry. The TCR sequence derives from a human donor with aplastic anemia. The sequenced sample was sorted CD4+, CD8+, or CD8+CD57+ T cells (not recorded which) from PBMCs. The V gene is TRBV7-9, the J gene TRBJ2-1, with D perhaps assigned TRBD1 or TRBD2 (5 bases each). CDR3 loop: CASSLEGTEQFF. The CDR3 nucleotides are TGTGCCAGCAGCTTAGAGGGGACTGAGCAGTTCTTC.